This T cell receptor (beta chain) was sequenced for a study of persistence of HIV-infected CD4 T cells. Study background: Antigen stimulation activated a lower proportion of cells, more of them memory, than anti-CD3/anti-CD28 stimulation.

Regarding this clone: The antigen is not known.

This nonspecific control used anti-CD3/anti-CD28 bead stimulation of CD4+ T cells. Sorting of responding CD4+ T cells relied on upregulated CD40 ligand together with CD69. Suppressive ART was started during chronic HIV-1 infection in these adults. Before stimulation, PBMCs underwent CD8+ T cell depletion. The libraries were made with immunoSEQ version 4 in survey mode. Assay: immunoSEQ multiplex PCR; the TCRdb copy retains only in-frame clones and omits some. The sample has some 49,000 clones, over 80% seen once. Trimming at V came to 0 bases and at J to 0 bases, leaving 6 bases not matched to a gene. Looked up from germline, CDR1 is SGHRS and CDR2 is YFSETQ. The CDR3 has 18 amino acids.

Source: CD4+ T cells sorted from PBMCs after approximately 20-hour stimulation, taken from a patient who received antiretroviral therapy. The TCR was taken from an adult woman with HIV who was CMV-seropositive. V usage is TRBV5-1 and J usage is TRBJ2-1, with 10 bases that match TRBD2. CDR3 nucleotide sequence: TGCGCCAGCAGCTTGGGGCTAGCGGGAGCCCCCTCCTACAATGAGCAGTTCTTC. Translation gives CASSLGLAGAPSYNEQFF.